This entry concerns a single TCR beta chain. Sequencing was performed with immunoSEQ multiplex PCR; in TCRdb, only in-frame clones are kept and a portion is missing. This table holds about 52,000 clones, over 85% found once. This entry belongs to a study of T cell changes during pregnancy in multiple sclerosis. This clonotype originated in a female donor with multiple sclerosis, enrolled in a pregnancy study. The sequenced sample was CD4+ T cells from peripheral blood mononuclear cells, obtained before pregnancy.

The CDR3 sequence: CASRWTGNEQFF. The CDR3 DNA follows: TGTGCCAGCAGGTGGACTGGCAATGAGCAGTTCTTC. The chain employs TRBV28 and TRBJ2-1; possibly TRBD2 for D (5 bases). Germline CDR1 is MDHEN and CDR2 is SYDVKM. This CDR3 spans 12 amino acids. V was trimmed by 6 bases and J by 6 bases, leaving 9 bases between them.